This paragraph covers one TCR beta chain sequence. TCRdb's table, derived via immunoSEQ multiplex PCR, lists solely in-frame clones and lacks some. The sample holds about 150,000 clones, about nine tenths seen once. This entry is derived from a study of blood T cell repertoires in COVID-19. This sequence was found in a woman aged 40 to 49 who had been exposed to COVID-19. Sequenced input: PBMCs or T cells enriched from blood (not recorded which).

CDR3 DNA: TGTGCCAGCAGCGTCCGACTAGCTGGCGAGCAGTACTTC. Translated: CASSVRLAGEQYF. The chain recombines TRBV9 with TRBJ2-7; the match to TRBD2 covers 7 bases. The germline CDR1 and CDR2 sequences are SGDLS and YYNGEE. The ends lost 2 bases at V and 6 bases at J; junction bases unmatched: 5. This CDR3 has 13 amino acids. The whole variable domain, remainder taken from reference TRBV9 and TRBJ2-7, is DSGVTQTPKHLITATGQRVTLRCSPRSGDLSVYWYQQSLDQGLQFLIQYYNGEERAKGNILERFSAQQFPDLHSELNLSSLELGDSALYFCASSVRLAGEQYFGPGTRLTVT.